The rows below give T cell receptor beta chains drawn from one sample of a study of blood T cell repertoires in COVID-19. The assay was immunoSEQ multiplex PCR, and TCRdb's table has in-frame clones only and misses some. The profile covers some 370,000 clones, with more than 70% appearing a single time and 1% to 1.5% taken by the ten largest. Sequenced material: peripheral blood. These receptors all come from a man aged 35-49 years with acute or convalescent COVID-19. The CDR3 runs from the conserved cysteine through the conserved F or W. The D gene is left open where the match is weak. Clone size is stated in some rows and not others, as once, few, many or a class when expanded.

D gene | clone size | J gene | V gene | CDR3 protein | CDR3 DNA
TRBD1 | . | TRBJ1-1 | TRBV7-9 | CASSSRGQGAEAFF | TGTGCCAGCAGCTCAAGAGGACAGGGGGCTGAAGCTTTCTTT
TRBD2 | . | TRBJ2-3 | TRBV5-1 | CASRRLAGTDTQYF | TGCGCCAGCAGAAGACTAGCGGGCACAGATACGCAGTATTTT
TRBD2 | . | TRBJ2-5 | TRBV4-2 | CASSPRGLADQETQYF | TGTGCCAGCAGCCCTCGGGGACTAGCGGATCAAGAGACCCAGTACTTC
TRBD2 | . | TRBJ2-7 | TRBV18 | CASSPGAGAPEQYF | TGTGCCAGCTCACCAGGAGCGGGAGCCCCCGAGCAGTACTTC
TRBD1 | . | TRBJ2-4 | TRBV5-5 | CASSSGQGPNLAKNIQYF | TGTGCCAGCAGCTCCGGACAGGGACCAAATCTAGCCAAAAACATTCAGTACTTC
TRBD1 | . | TRBJ2-5 | TRBV7-2 | CASSQDRGGETQYF | TGTGCCAGCAGCCAGGACAGGGGCGGAGAGACCCAGTACTTC
. | once | TRBJ1-6 | TRBV5-1 | CASARGTLASPLHF | TGCGCCAGCGCCCGTGGGACACTGGCTTCACCCCTCCACTTT
TRBD1 | . | TRBJ2-5 | TRBV5-8 | CASRTGTGGLETQYF | TGTGCCAGCAGAACCGGGACAGGGGGCTTAGAGACCCAGTACTTC
TRBD1 | . | TRBJ1-2 | TRBV11-2 | CASSFSAGTVNYGYTF | TGTGCCAGCAGCTTTTCAGCCGGGACAGTTAACTATGGCTACACCTTC
. | . | TRBJ1-4 | TRBV6-5 | CASSYSTGFGEKLFF | TGTGCCAGCAGTTACTCCACAGGGTTTGGCGAAAAACTGTTTTTT
. | . | TRBJ1-2 | TRBV10-3 | CAISEDAGSTRSVPGYTF | TGTGCCATCAGTGAGGATGCGGGTTCTACCCGGTCCGTCCCTGGCTACACCTTC
TRBD1 | . | TRBJ2-5 | TRBV7-6 | CASSLSNRGRGGTQYF | TGTGCCAGCAGTCTTTCAAACAGGGGGCGCGGAGGGACCCAGTACTTC
. | . | TRBJ1-2 | TRBV3-1/TRBV3-2 | CASSPRGQNYGYTF | TGTGCCAGCAGCCCGCGCGGGCAGAACTATGGCTACACCTTC
. | once | TRBJ1-2 | TRBV28 | CASRPQLANYGYTF | TGTGCCAGCCGGCCACAGTTGGCAAACTATGGCTACACCTTC
. | . | TRBJ1-3 | TRBV6-7 | CASSTLKTGPGGNTIYF | TGTGCCAGCAGTACCCTTAAAACAGGACCTGGAGGAAACACCATATATTTT
. | . | TRBJ2-6 | TRBV7-8 | CASSLSSVSGANVLTF | TGTGCCAGCAGCTTATCCTCGGTATCGGGGGCCAACGTCCTGACTTTC
. | . | TRBJ1-5 | TRBV28 | CASSPNQPQHF | TGTGCCAGCAGCCCTAATCAGCCCCAGCATTTT
. | . | TRBJ1-1 | TRBV11-1 | CASSLAGAGVTEAFF | TGTGCCAGCAGCTTAGCGGGAGCAGGGGTCACTGAAGCTTTCTTT
TRBD1 | . | TRBJ1-3 | TRBV12-3/TRBV12-4 | CASSSDRGDTIYF | TGTGCCAGCAGCTCCGACAGGGGCGACACCATATATTTT
. | . | TRBJ1-2 | TRBV7-8 | CASSSTPGGATSNYGYTF | TGTGCCAGCAGCTCCACGCCCGGGGGGGCGACGTCTAACTATGGCTACACCTTC
. | . | TRBJ2-7 | TRBV7-9 | CASSGRSSYEQYF | TGTGCCAGCAGCGGGAGGAGCTCCTACGAGCAGTACTTC
TRBD1 | . | TRBJ1-4 | TRBV2 | CASSSTGSANEKLFF | TGTGCCAGCAGTTCGACAGGGTCTGCTAATGAAAAACTGTTTTTT
TRBD1 | . | TRBJ1-1 | TRBV13 | CASSSVSDRGEAFF | TGTGCCAGCAGCTCCGTTTCCGACAGGGGTGAAGCTTTCTTT
TRBD1 | . | TRBJ1-1 | TRBV5-4 | CASSLQGGMAFF | TGTGCCAGCAGCTTACAGGGGGGTATGGCTTTCTTT
TRBD1 | . | TRBJ1-2 | TRBV29-1 | CSVGTGNGYTF | TGCAGCGTTGGGACAGGGAATGGCTACACCTTC
TRBD1 | . | TRBJ2-1 | TRBV19 | CASREALPGQGARVGSYNEQFF | TGTGCCAGTAGGGAGGCACTCCCGGGACAGGGGGCGAGGGTGGGCTCCTACAATGAGCAGTTCTTC
TRBD1 | . | TRBJ2-7 | TRBV6-5 | CASSLLTGRLGEQYF | TGTGCCAGCAGTTTATTGACAGGGCGTTTGGGCGAGCAGTACTTC
TRBD1 | . | TRBJ1-2 | TRBV7-9 | CASSPTGGPYGYTF | TGTGCCAGCAGCCCTACAGGGGGTCCCTATGGCTACACCTTC
. | . | TRBJ2-1 | TRBV18 | CASSPELRENEQFF | TGTGCCAGCTCACCAGAGTTGAGGGAGAATGAGCAGTTCTTC
TRBD1 | . | TRBJ1-1 | TRBV14 | CASSQGIWTGFYTEAFF | TGTGCCAGCAGCCAAGGAATCTGGACAGGGTTTTACACTGAAGCTTTCTTT